The 2 T cell receptor beta chains in this list originate from one sample, sequenced in a study of blood T cell repertoires in COVID-19. TCRdb's table, derived via immunoSEQ multiplex PCR, lists solely in-frame clones and lacks some. The data show 390,000 or so clones, 87% seen once. Sequences were obtained from peripheral blood. Every receptor here comes from a woman aged 25 to 39 with COVID-19, enrolled during active disease.

Only one count was recorded for this clone. This chain connects TRBV9 to TRBJ2-1, with D tentatively TRBD2 (5 bases). Trimming shortened V by 6 bases and J by 15 bases, and 31 bases separated the two germline ends. The V gene's germline CDR1 is SGDLS and CDR2 YYNGEE. The length of the CDR3 is 16 residues. The DNA of the CDR3 is TGTGCCAGCATCAAACCGCGGGCTAGCACAACGATTCACGGGTTCTTC. It is translated as CASIKPRASTTIHGFF.

V usage is TRBV10-3 and J usage is TRBJ1-3; 7 nucleotides align to TRBD1. Germline V gene data show CDR1 as ENHRY and CDR2 as SYGVKD. The CDR3 extends over 15 amino acids. The ends lost 3 bases at V and 2 bases at J; junction bases unmatched: 4. The CDR3 here is CAISDHDRAGNTIYF. DNA of the CDR3: TGTGCCATCAGTGACCATGACAGGGCTGGAAACACCATATATTTT.